Listed below are T cell receptor beta chains from one sample, sequenced in a study of cytomegalovirus exposure and HLA in healthy donors. The repertoire was sequenced with immunoSEQ multiplex PCR; TCRdb's copy has only in-frame clones and lacks some. The sample consists of more than 90,000 clones, approximately 71% of them appearing once. What was sequenced was PBMCs. All receptors derive from a female donor in good health and CMV-seronegative. The CDR3 runs from the conserved cysteine through the conserved F or W. D genes are given only for firm matches. The size of a clone is reported for some rows only, either as once, few or many, or as a class for expanded clones.

v_call	d_call	clone_size	j_call	cdr3_aa	cdr3_nt
TRBV7-2	TRBD1	few	TRBJ2-7	CASSSDGQGRRQYF	TGTGCCAGCAGCTCAGACGGACAGGGACGTAGGCAGTACTTC
TRBV4-2	TRBD2	.	TRBJ2-1	CASSHHGLAGVGYNEQFF	TGTGCCAGCAGCCATCACGGACTAGCGGGAGTAGGTTACAATGAGCAGTTCTTC
TRBV7-2	.	few	TRBJ2-4	CASSSPRPHGNIQYF	TGTGCCAGCAGCTCGCCCAGGCCCCACGGCAACATTCAGTACTTC
TRBV19	TRBD2	.	TRBJ2-7	CASSRKIAGGPSSYEQYF	TGTGCCAGTAGTAGGAAGATAGCGGGAGGGCCAAGCTCCTACGAGCAGTACTTC
TRBV25-1	TRBD1	.	TRBJ2-7	CASTKTGGNYEQYF	TGTGCCAGCACCAAGACAGGGGGTAACTACGAGCAGTACTTC
TRBV28	.	.	TRBJ2-7	CASSAGTVLVEQYF	TGTGCCAGCAGTGCCGGGACTGTTCTAGTCGAGCAGTACTTC
TRBV9	.	.	TRBJ1-5	CASSVSGSNQPQHF	TGTGCCAGCAGCGTATCAGGCAGCAATCAGCCCCAGCATTTT
TRBV7-2	TRBD2	.	TRBJ2-1	CASSRTSGGSYNEQFF	TGTGCCAGCAGCCGGACTAGCGGGGGTAGCTACAATGAGCAGTTCTTC
TRBV6-4	.	few	TRBJ1-6	CASSPDSSNSPLHF	TGTGCCAGCAGTCCCGACAGCTCGAATTCACCCCTCCACTTT
TRBV18	.	.	TRBJ1-1	CASSPDSRVFTEAFF	TGTGCCAGCTCACCCGATTCAAGAGTCTTCACTGAAGCTTTCTTT